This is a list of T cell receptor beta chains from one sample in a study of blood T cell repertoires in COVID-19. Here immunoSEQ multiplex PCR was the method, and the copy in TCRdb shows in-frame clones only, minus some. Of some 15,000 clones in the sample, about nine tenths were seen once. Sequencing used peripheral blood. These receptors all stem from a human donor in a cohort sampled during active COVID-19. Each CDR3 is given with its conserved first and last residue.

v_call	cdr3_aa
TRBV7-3	CASSLISGEQFF
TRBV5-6	CASSQRAYGYTF
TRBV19	CASGGWGGRSSNQPQHF
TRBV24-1	CATSASTDRTNEQFF
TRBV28	CASRGDRGNEKLFF
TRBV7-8	CASSLPWTSYNEQFF
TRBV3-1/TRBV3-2	CASSPPGLRSYEQYF
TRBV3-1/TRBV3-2	CASSPGLATSGELFF
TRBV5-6	CASSLGGVRTDTQYF
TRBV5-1	CASQLAQGAADEQFF
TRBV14	CASSQSLQGNTGELFF
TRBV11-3	CAIRGGFDTGELFF
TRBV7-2	CASTQGARANTGELFF
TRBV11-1	CASSSRGHPTDTQYF